This T cell receptor beta chain was sequenced in a study of tumor-infiltrating lymphocytes in primary liver carcinoma. Looking at the study overall: Surgeons resected the patients' primary liver carcinomas. The patients, men and women alike, were aged 30 to 69 years. Samples returned roughly 3.5 to 8 million productive TCRbeta reads, a yield that was similar across tissue types.

Priming with a constant-region primer yielded TCR beta cDNA from 400 to 500 ng total RNA. Nested multiplex PCR, run for three rounds with slightly modified ARM-PCR, yielded TCR beta libraries. Forward primers for TRBV1-TRBV30 and a C-beta reverse primer served the first two PCR rounds, at around 9 cycles each. MiXCR, run by TCRdb on the multiplex PCR reads, gives a single entry per CDR3 protein. This sample has about 330,000 distinct CDR3 sequences, with about 65% found just once. Alongside blood RNA obtained from unsorted whole blood, germline DNA was also extracted. Turning to this clonotype: The junction does not match germline at one end; this may be a read error.

The CDR3 has 14 amino acids. Germline CDR1 and CDR2: GTSNPN and SVGIG (reference sequence). The chain carries TRBV30 and TRBJ2-2, with TRBD2 matching over 7 bases. The TCR sequence derives from a man in his forties or fifties with primary liver carcinoma and hepatitis B virus infection. The sequencing sample was made of peripheral blood. The CDR3 DNA follows: TGCGTCTGGAGTGTAGGACTAGTATCCGGGGAGCTGTTTTTT. Residues: CVWSVGLVSGELFF.